What follows are 30 T cell receptor beta chains derived from one specimen sequenced in a study of CD8+ T cells in alopecia areata. Sample treatment: oral pan-JAK inhibitor, 5-10 mg twice daily. cDNA reverse transcribed from extracted RNA served as the sequencing template. Profiled with immunoSEQ multiplex PCR; TCRdb holds only in-frame clones, not every one. Among about 210,000 clones, 66% were seen once, and the ten largest hold around 1.2%. The sample in question was CD4+ T cells sorted from blood, obtained at approximately week 44, from a patient treated with tofacitinib. Receptors originate from a human donor with alopecia areata.

This clone has a handful of counts. This rearrangement joins TRBV6-5 to TRBJ1-4; D is unclear. The V gene lost 6 bases and the J gene lost 2 bases, with 1 base spanning the gap. The CDR3 runs to 11 residues. Germline assignment: CDR1 MNHEY and CDR2 SVGAGI. The CDR3 coding sequence is TGTGCCAGCAGGACTAATGAAAAACTGTTTTTT. The encoded protein is CASRTNEKLFF.

This chain connects TRBV30 to TRBJ2-1, with TRBD2 identical over 7 bases. Looked up from germline, CDR1 is GTSNPN and CDR2 is SVGIG (reference sequence). This CDR3 has 15 amino acids. The J segment lost 0 bases and the V segment lost 1 base, leaving 3 bases of the junction unmatched. This CDR3 is CAWSAGGYSYNEQFF. The CDR3 nucleotides read TGTGCCTGGAGTGCGGGAGGATACTCCTACAATGAGCAGTTCTTC.

The V call is TRBV20-1, the J call TRBJ1-4; D unresolved. V lost 5 bases and J lost 8, with 9 bases in between. Germline CDR1 DFQATT, CDR2 SNEGSKA (reference sequence). The CDR3 is 11 amino acids. CDR3 in amino acids: CSALKQEKLFF. The CDR3 DNA is TGCAGTGCTCTCAAGCAAGAAAAACTGTTTTTT.

The chain combines TRBV30 with TRBJ1-2; D is unresolved. Germline V gene sequence: CDR1 GTSNPN, CDR2 SVGIG (reference sequence). Trimming took 0 bases from V and 7 from J, leaving 12 bases between them. This CDR3 comprises 13 residues. The chain's CDR3 is CAWSVVLGGGYTF. The CDR3, as DNA: TGTGCCTGGAGTGTAGTTCTGGGCGGTGGCTACACCTTC.

The chain employs TRBV30 and TRBJ1-1; 7 bases are shared with TRBD1. The CDR3 runs 15 residues. Losses at the gene ends were 3 bases for V and 3 bases for J; bases not matched to a gene: 10. Germline loops: CDR1 GTSNPN, CDR2 SVGIG (reference sequence). The CDR3 region is CAWRSMDRPDTEAFF. As DNA, the CDR3 is TGTGCCTGGAGGTCAATGGACAGGCCAGACACTGAAGCTTTCTTT. The full variable domain, completed using reference TRBV30 and TRBJ1-1, is SQTIHQWPATLVQPVGSPLSLECTVEGTSNPNLYWYRQAAGRGLQLLFYSVGIGQISSEVPQNLSASRPQDRQFILSSKKLLLSDSGFYLCAWRSMDRPDTEAFFGQGTRLTVV.

V and J are TRBV20-1 and TRBJ1-5; no reliable D call. Germline V gives CDR1 DFQATT, CDR2 SNEGSKA (reference sequence). The CDR3 extends over 11 amino acids. Trimming cost V 5 bases and J 6 bases, with 8 bases left between them. DNA for the CDR3: TGCAGTGCTGGCTTTGGTCAGCCCCAGCATTTT. Translated, it gives CSAGFGQPQHF.

This clone was detected only a few times. The V and J genes are TRBV5-1 and TRBJ2-1, with a possible D match to TRBD1 (5 bases). Trimming removed 4 bases at V and 0 bases at J, with 11 bases between. In germline, CDR1 is SGHRS, CDR2 YFSETQ. The CDR3 spans 15 residues. The CDR3 DNA is TGCGCCAGCAGCCCAGGGCTCAGCTCCTACAATGAGCAGTTCTTC. This encodes CASSPGLSSYNEQFF.

The rearrangement joins TRBV2 to TRBJ2-5; possibly TRBD1 or TRBD2 for D (5 bases each). With the DNA end fitting TRBJ2-7 better, the J assignment may be wrong. The CDR3 runs 15 residues. Germline V gene lookup returns CDR1 SNHLY and CDR2 FYNNEI. The CDR3 loop reads CASTQEAGSSYEQYF. In DNA, the CDR3 is TGTGCCAGCACCCAGGAGGCAGGGAGCTCCTACGAGCAGTACTTC.

This clone was counted between two and nine times. The V gene is TRBV12-5, the J gene TRBJ1-4, with 7 bases aligning to TRBD1. The ends lost 6 bases at V and 5 bases at J; junction bases unmatched: 6. The CDR3 is 14 residues long. The germline CDR1 and CDR2 sequences are LGHNT and FRNRAP. For the CDR3, the DNA is TGTGCTAGTGGCATAGGGGGCCCGAATGAAAAACTGTTTTTT. It is translated as CASGIGGPNEKLFF.

The V call is TRBV29-1, the J call TRBJ1-1; D perhaps matches TRBD1 (5 bases). The length of the CDR3 is 14 residues. V was clipped by 3 bases and J by 0 bases, with 11 bases between them. Germline loops: CDR1 SQVTM, CDR2 ANQGSEA. CDR3 nucleotides: TGCAGCGTTGACCCCGGGGCACTGAACACTGAAGCTTTCTTT. Translated, it gives CSVDPGALNTEAFF.

The table lists this clone with a few counts. This sequence joins TRBV11-3 and TRBJ2-1, with 11 positions matching TRBD2. J lost 7 bases, V lost 1 base, and 15 bases had no gene match. In germline, CDR1 is SGHNT, CDR2 YENEEA. This CDR3 has 19 amino acids. The CDR3 region has the DNA TGTGCCAGCAGCTTAGTGGGGTTTTGGGGACTAGCGGACAAAAATGAGCAGTTCTTC. Translating gives CASSLVGFWGLADKNEQFF.

The rearrangement uses TRBV7-2 and TRBJ2-1; 12 bases align to TRBD1. V shed 5 bases, J shed 15 bases, and the junction held 11 bases outside the gene matches. Germline loops: CDR1 SGHTA, CDR2 FQGNSA. The CDR3 loop spans 14 amino acids. As DNA, the CDR3 is TGTGCCAGCAGCCTACGTACTCGGGACAGGGGGCCGTTCTTC. This codes for CASSLRTRDRGPFF.

This chain joins TRBV21-1 and TRBJ2-7; the table names TRBD1, a call not compared with the DNA. TRBV21-1 corresponds to a pseudogene. The CDR3 contains 13 residues. The CDR3 loop reads CASTRQGAYEQYF. DNA for the CDR3: TGTGCCAGCACCCGACAGGGGGCCTACGAGCAGTACTTC.

The chain carries TRBV30 and TRBJ2-6; D call uncertain. In germline, CDR1 is GTSNPN, CDR2 SVGIG (reference sequence). The V and J ends lost 4 bases and 2 bases respectively, with 6 bases between them. The CDR3 length is 13 residues. CDR3 coding DNA: TGTGCCTGGACGCTTCCTGGGGCCAACGTCCTGACTTTC. As protein: CAWTLPGANVLTF.

As to this clone: Because the CDR3's place on the DNA is in doubt, the DNA is left out and the CDR3 is given as listed by TCRdb. V is TRBV9 and J is TRBJ1-2; no check of the table's D call, TRBD1, against the DNA was made. The CDR3 length is 13 residues, termini included. From germline, CDR1 is SGDLS and CDR2 YYNGEE. Here the CDR3 reads CASSVAPGTGNTF.

Details on this clone: This CDR3 is also generated by other DNA sequences in the sample. V is TRBV6-1 and J is TRBJ1-1, with 8 bases aligning to TRBD1. Germline CDR1 reads MNHNS; CDR2 reads SASEGT. The J segment lost 3 bases and the V segment lost 3 bases, leaving 0 bases of the junction unmatched. This CDR3 is 13 amino acids long. The CDR3: CASSEDRDTEAFF. The CDR3, as DNA: TGTGCCAGCAGTGAGGACAGGGACACTGAAGCTTTCTTT.

The rearrangement links TRBV7-8 to TRBJ1-2; 10 bases are a match to TRBD1. CDR3 size: 15 residues. V was pared by 0 bases and J by 5 bases, with 3 bases of the junction left unmatched. CDR1 SGHVS and CDR2 FQNEAQ come from the germline V gene. DNA of the CDR3: TGTGCCAGCAGCTTAGCACGGACAGGGGGTTATGGCTACACCTTC. This encodes CASSLARTGGYGYTF.

The chain recombines TRBV4-3 with TRBJ2-3, with D possibly TRBD1 on 6 matching bases. In germline, CDR1 is LGHNA, CDR2 YSLEER. The V end lost 3 bases, the J end lost 4 bases, and 14 bases lay between the germline ends. This CDR3 has 15 amino acids. This CDR3 reads CASSQGARDADTQYF. DNA of the CDR3: TGCGCCAGCAGCCAGGGGGCGCGAGATGCAGATACGCAGTATTTT.

The chain employs TRBV30 and TRBJ2-1; 8 positions match TRBD2. This CDR3 spans 15 amino acids. In germline, CDR1 is GTSNPN, CDR2 SVGIG (reference sequence). CDR3 DNA sequence: TGTGCGTCGCAGCGGGGGAGTAGCTCCTACAATGAGCAGTTCTTC. As protein: CASQRGSSSYNEQFF.

The gene calls are TRBV6-1 and TRBJ1-2; tentatively, D is TRBD1 (5 bases). Germline lookup yields CDR1 MNHNS and CDR2 SASEGT. Trimming shortened V by 4 bases and J by 4 bases, and 10 bases separated the two germline ends. This CDR3 is 13 amino acids long. CDR3 bases: TGTGCCAGCAGTGCCCAACAGGTCTATGGCTACACCTTC. Translation: CASSAQQVYGYTF.

This chain links TRBV5-6 with TRBJ2-3, with D perhaps TRBD2 (7 bases). Germline V gene sequence: CDR1 SGHDT, CDR2 YYEEEE. V was pared by 1 base and J by 3 bases, with 12 bases between. The CDR3 totals 15 residues. The CDR3 region is CASSLPGGLTDTQYF. In DNA form, the CDR3 reads TGTGCCAGCAGCTTGCCGGGGGGCCTTACAGATACGCAGTATTTT. Full variable domain (rest looked up from reference TRBV5-6 and TRBJ2-3): DAGVTQSPTHLIKTRGQQVTLRCSPKSGHDTVSWYQQALGQGPQFIFQYYEEEERQRGNFPDRFSGHQFPNYSSELNVNALLLGDSALYLCASSLPGGLTDTQYFGPGTRLTVL.

The rearrangement joins TRBV4-1 to TRBJ1-1, with a tentative D call TRBD1 (5 bases). Looked up from germline, CDR1 is MGHRA and CDR2 is YSYEKL. The CDR3 sequence is 13 residues long. The ends were cut back, 0 bases at V and 7 bases at J, with 9 bases in the middle. CDR3 nucleotide sequence: TGCGCCAGCAGCCAAGAGAGGGGACTTGAAGCTTTCTTT. It specifies CASSQERGLEAFF.

This clone has only a few counts. The V and J genes are TRBV7-2 and TRBJ2-1; D is ambiguous. Germline CDR1 and CDR2: SGHTA and FQGNSA. The CDR3 has 14 amino acids. V lost 1 base to trimming and J lost 0 bases, with 4 bases between them. As DNA, the CDR3 is TGTGCCAGCAGCTTAGTCAACTCCTACAATGAGCAGTTCTTC. Encoded protein: CASSLVNSYNEQFF.

The chain links TRBV5-1 to TRBJ2-5; the D gene is possibly TRBD2 (7 bases). V dropped 4 bases and J dropped 2 bases, with 12 bases sitting between them. CDR1 and CDR2 from the germline V gene are SGHRS and YFSETQ. The CDR3 has 14 amino acids. The CDR3 coding sequence is TGCGCCAGCAGCGTGGGAGGGGGGCAAGAGACCCAGTACTTC. Its translation: CASSVGGGQETQYF.

The chain recombines TRBV2 with TRBJ1-1; 8 nucleotides match TRBD1. The CDR3 is 15 residues long. Germline CDR1 SNHLY, CDR2 FYNNEI. Unmatched junction bases numbered 12, after V lost 6 bases and J lost 6 bases. The DNA for the CDR3 is TGTGCCAGCAGCGGACAGGGTTGGAATTTGGCTGAAGCTTTCTTT. Its protein is CASSGQGWNLAEAFF. Complete variable domain (other parts from reference TRBV2 and TRBJ1-1): EPEVTQTPSHQVTQMGQEVILRCVPISNHLYFYWYRQILGQKVEFLVSFYNNEISEKSEIFDDQFSVERPDGSNFTLKIRSTKLEDSAMYFCASSGQGWNLAEAFFGQGTRLTVV.

The gene calls are TRBV5-1 and TRBJ1-5; the match to TRBD1 covers 7 bases. This CDR3 has 15 amino acids. Germline V lookup: CDR1 SGHRS, CDR2 YFSETQ. The V and J ends lost 2 bases and 2 bases, in that order; junction bases with no gene match: 4. The CDR3 protein is CASSFTGEGNQPQHF. Here the CDR3 DNA reads TGCGCCAGCAGCTTTACAGGGGAAGGCAATCAGCCCCAGCATTTT.

This sequence joins TRBV18 and TRBJ2-4, with 9 bases lining up with TRBD1. With 3 bases clipped from V and 2 bases from J, the junction kept 5 bases outside the gene matches. CDR1 and CDR2 (germline): KGHSH, LQKENI. This CDR3 has 16 residues. CDR3: CASSPLGQGPKNIQYF. The CDR3 nucleotides read TGTGCCAGCTCACCTCTGGGACAGGGACCCAAAAACATTCAGTACTTC.

This clone occurred a few times. The CDR3 loop is CASSETQSGSYEQYF. The CDR3 nucleotides are TGTGCCAGCAGTGAAACTCAAAGCGGATCCTACGAGCAGTACTTC. This chain connects TRBV2 to TRBJ2-7, with a tentative D call TRBD2 (5 bases). CDR1 and CDR2 from the germline V gene are SNHLY and FYNNEI. The V gene lost 2 bases and the J gene lost 1 base, with 12 bases spanning the gap. CDR3 length: 15 residues.

The CDR3 loop is CASSLQQDTQYF. The DNA of the CDR3 is TGCGCCAGCAGCCTCCAGCAGGATACGCAGTATTTT. The rearrangement uses TRBV4-1 and TRBJ2-3; D is undetermined. Germline loops: CDR1 MGHRA, CDR2 YSYEKL. The V gene lost 4 bases and the J gene lost 6 bases, with 8 bases spanning the gap. The CDR3 runs 12 residues.

This clone came up a few times. The rearrangement joins TRBV9 to TRBJ1-2, with no clear D. Germline values: CDR1 SGDLS, CDR2 YYNGEE. The CDR3 runs 14 residues. V lost 0 bases and J 2 bases, leaving 8 bases between the germline ends. This CDR3 is CASSVEQDNYGYTF. CDR3 sequence (DNA): TGTGCCAGCAGCGTAGAGCAGGACAACTATGGCTACACCTTC.